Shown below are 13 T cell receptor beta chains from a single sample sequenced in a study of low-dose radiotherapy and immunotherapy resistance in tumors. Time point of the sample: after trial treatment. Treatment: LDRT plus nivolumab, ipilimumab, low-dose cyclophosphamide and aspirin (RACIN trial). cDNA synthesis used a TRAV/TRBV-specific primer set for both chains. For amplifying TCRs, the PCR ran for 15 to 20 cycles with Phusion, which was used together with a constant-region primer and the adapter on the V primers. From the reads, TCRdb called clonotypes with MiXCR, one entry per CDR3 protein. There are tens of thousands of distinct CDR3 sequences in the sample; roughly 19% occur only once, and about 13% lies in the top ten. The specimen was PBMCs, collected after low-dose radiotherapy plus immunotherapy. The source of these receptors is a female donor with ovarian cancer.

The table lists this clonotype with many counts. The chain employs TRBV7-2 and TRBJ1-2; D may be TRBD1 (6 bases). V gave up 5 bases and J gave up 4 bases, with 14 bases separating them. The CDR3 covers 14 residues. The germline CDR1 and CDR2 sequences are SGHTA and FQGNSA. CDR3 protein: CASSPPRGGYGYTF. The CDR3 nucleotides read TGTGCCAGCAGCCCACCGAGGGGGGGCTATGGCTACACCTTC.

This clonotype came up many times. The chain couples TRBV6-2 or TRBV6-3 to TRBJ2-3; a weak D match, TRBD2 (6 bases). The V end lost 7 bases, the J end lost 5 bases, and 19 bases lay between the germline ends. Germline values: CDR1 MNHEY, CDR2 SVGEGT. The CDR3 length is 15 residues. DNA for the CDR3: TGTGCCAGCATCTTCGGGACGGGGGTTGGAGATACGCAGTATTTT. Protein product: CASIFGTGVGDTQYF.

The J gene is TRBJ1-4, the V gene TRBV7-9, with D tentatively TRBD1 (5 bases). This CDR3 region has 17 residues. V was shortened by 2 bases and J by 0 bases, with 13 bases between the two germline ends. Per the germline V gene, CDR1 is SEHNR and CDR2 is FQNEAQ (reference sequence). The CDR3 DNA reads TGTGCCAGCAGCTTACGTGGGGCTCCTGCAACTAATGAAAAACTGTTTTTT. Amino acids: CASSLRGAPATNEKLFF. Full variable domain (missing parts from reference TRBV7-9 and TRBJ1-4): DTGVSQNPRHKITKRGQNVTFRCDPISEHNRLYWYRQTLGQGPEFLTYFQNEAQLEKSRLLSDRFSAERPKGSFSTLEIQRTEQGDSAMYLCASSLRGAPATNEKLFFGSGTQLSVL.

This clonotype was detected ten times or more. The CDR3, as DNA: TGTGCCACCAGCAGAGCTCGGACAGGGGAAGCTTTCTTT. It yields the protein CATSRARTGEAFF. J is TRBJ1-1 and V is TRBV15; 8 bases match TRBD1. The germline V gene has CDR1 LNHNV and CDR2 YYDKDF (reference sequence). Trimming took 1 base from V and 8 from J; bases not matched to a gene: 3. This CDR3 is 13 amino acids long.

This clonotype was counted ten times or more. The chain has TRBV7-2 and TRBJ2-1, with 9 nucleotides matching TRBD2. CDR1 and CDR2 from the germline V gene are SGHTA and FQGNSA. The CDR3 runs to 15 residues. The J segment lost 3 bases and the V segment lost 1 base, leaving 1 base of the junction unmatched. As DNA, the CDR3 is TGTGCCAGCAGCTTAGAAGCGGGGGGCTACAATGAGCAGTTCTTC. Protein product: CASSLEAGGYNEQFF.

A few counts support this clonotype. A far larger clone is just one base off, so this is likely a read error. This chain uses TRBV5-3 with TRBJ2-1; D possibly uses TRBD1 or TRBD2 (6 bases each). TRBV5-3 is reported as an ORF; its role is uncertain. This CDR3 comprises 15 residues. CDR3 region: CASSLGHPGRETQFF. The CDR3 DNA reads TGTGCCAGCAGCTTGGGACACCCCGGCCGGGAGACCCAGTTCTTC.

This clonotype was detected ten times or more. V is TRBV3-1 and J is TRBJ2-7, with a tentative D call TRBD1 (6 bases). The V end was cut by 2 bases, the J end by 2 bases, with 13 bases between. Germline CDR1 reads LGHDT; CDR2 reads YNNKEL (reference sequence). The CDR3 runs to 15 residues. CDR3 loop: CASSQSQGRAYEQYF. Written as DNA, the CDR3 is TGTGCCAGCAGCCAATCACAGGGAAGGGCCTACGAGCAGTACTTC.

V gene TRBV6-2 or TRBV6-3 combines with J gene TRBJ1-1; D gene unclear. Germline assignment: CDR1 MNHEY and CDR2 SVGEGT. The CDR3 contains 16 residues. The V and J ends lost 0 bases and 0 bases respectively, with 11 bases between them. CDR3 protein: CASSYSGGEMNTEAFF. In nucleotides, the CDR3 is TGTGCCAGCAGTTACTCAGGCGGAGAGATGAACACTGAAGCTTTCTTT.

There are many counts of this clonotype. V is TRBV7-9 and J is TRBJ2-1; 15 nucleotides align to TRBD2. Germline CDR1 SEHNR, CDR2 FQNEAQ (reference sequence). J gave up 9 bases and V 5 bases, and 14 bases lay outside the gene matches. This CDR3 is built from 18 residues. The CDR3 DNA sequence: TGTGCCAGCAGCCCTACCGGGACTAGCGGGAGGCCCGCCGCTGAGCAGTTCTTC. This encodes CASSPTGTSGRPAAEQFF. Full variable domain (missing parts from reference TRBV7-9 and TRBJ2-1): DTGVSQNPRHKITKRGQNVTFRCDPISEHNRLYWYRQTLGQGPEFLTYFQNEAQLEKSRLLSDRFSAERPKGSFSTLEIQRTEQGDSAMYLCASSPTGTSGRPAAEQFFGPGTRLTVL.

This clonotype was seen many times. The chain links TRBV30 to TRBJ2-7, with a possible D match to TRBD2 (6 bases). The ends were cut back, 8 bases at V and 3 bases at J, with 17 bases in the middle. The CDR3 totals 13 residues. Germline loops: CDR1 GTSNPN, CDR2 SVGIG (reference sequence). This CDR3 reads CARAGLANYEQYF. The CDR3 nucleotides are TGTGCCCGCGCGGGACTCGCGAACTACGAGCAGTACTTC.

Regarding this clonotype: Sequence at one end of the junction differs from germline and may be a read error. The CDR3 here is CASSTPGGNQPQHF. CDR3 sequence (DNA): TGTGCCAGCAGTACGCCGGGGGGGAATCAGCCCCAACATTTT. The chain has TRBV28 and TRBJ1-5, with D possibly TRBD1 on 5 matching bases. The CDR3 spans 14 residues. CDR1 MDHEN and CDR2 SYDVKM come from the germline V gene.

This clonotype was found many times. This chain's CDR3 is CATSDKGATETQYF. CDR3 DNA: TGTGCCACCAGTGATAAGGGGGCTACAGAGACCCAGTACTTC. The chain is built from TRBV24-1 and TRBJ2-5, with 7 bases fitting TRBD1. Germline CDR1 reads KGHDR; CDR2 reads SFDVKD. CDR3 size: 14 residues. V shed 3 bases, J shed 4 bases, and the junction held 4 bases outside the gene matches.

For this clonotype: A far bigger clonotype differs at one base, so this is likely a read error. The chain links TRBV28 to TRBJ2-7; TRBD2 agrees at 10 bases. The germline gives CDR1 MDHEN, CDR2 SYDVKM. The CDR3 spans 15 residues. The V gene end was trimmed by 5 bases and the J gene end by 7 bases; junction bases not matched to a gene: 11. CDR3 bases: TGTGCCAGCAGTACTAAGCGGGGGGGCATGGATGAGCAGTACTTC. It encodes CASSTKRGGMDEQYF. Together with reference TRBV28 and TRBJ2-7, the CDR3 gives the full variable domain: DVKVTQSSRYLVKRTGEKVFLECVQDMDHENMFWYRQDPGLGLRLIYFSYDVKMKEKGDIPEGYSVSREKKERFSLILESASTNQTSMYLCASSTKRGGMDEQYFGPGTRLTVT.